Listed here are 21 T cell receptor beta chains from one sample, sequenced in a study of blood T cell repertoires in COVID-19. Sequenced by immunoSEQ multiplex PCR; TCRdb stores in-frame clones only, minus some. The sample carries approximately 170,000 clones, approximately 80% recorded once. Sequenced material: peripheral blood. The source is a woman in her 50s with acute or convalescent COVID-19.

J is TRBJ1-6 and V is TRBV2, with TRBD1 identical over 8 bases. The CDR3 has 14 amino acids. Trimming at V came to 1 base and at J to 9 bases, leaving 2 bases not matched to a gene. The V gene's germline CDR1 is SNHLY and CDR2 FYNNEI. The CDR3 protein is CASSEVDRVSPLHF. CDR3 in DNA: TGTGCCAGCAGTGAAGTGGACAGGGTTTCACCCCTCCACTTT.

CDR3 residues: CASSYSGGAQIEQYF. Here the CDR3 DNA reads TGTGCCAGCAGCTATAGCGGGGGGGCGCAAATCGAGCAGTACTTC. The rearrangement links TRBV7-2 to TRBJ2-7; TRBD2 matches 11 bases. This CDR3 contains 15 residues. V lost 4 bases and J lost 6; bases outside the gene matches: 8. Germline CDR1 SGHTA, CDR2 FQGNSA. Full variable domain (missing parts from reference TRBV7-2 and TRBJ2-7): GAGVSQSPSNKVTEKGKDVELRCDPISGHTALYWYRQSLGQGLEFLIYFQGNSAPDKSGLPSDRFSAERTGGSVSTLTIQRTQQEDSAVYLCASSYSGGAQIEQYFGPGTRLTVT.

The V and J genes are TRBV5-1 and TRBJ1-2; D not resolved. The CDR3 totals 13 residues. Trimming left V 3 bases short and J 1 base short, with 7 bases between. Germline CDR1 reads SGHRS; CDR2 reads YFSETQ. The CDR3 nucleotides read TGCGCCAGCAGCTACGGGAGTAACTATGGCTACACCTTC. Amino acids: CASSYGSNYGYTF.

This CDR3 reads CASSQEPWGREQYF. The CDR3 nucleotides are TGCGCCAGCAGCCAAGAGCCATGGGGGAGGGAGCAGTACTTC. The V call is TRBV4-3, the J call TRBJ2-7; D may be TRBD2 (6 bases). Germline V lookup: CDR1 LGHNA, CDR2 YSLEER. The CDR3 covers 14 residues. V was trimmed by 0 bases and J by 7 bases, leaving 13 bases between them.

V usage is TRBV27 and J usage is TRBJ1-2; no clear D gene. V was pared by 5 bases and J by 4 bases, with 23 bases between. The CDR3 sequence is 17 residues long. Germline CDR1 MNHEY, CDR2 SMNVEV (reference sequence). For the CDR3, the DNA is TGTGCCAGCAGTCTTGAAGGCCCGGGGATCCCACCCTATGGCTACACCTTC. This gives the protein CASSLEGPGIPPYGYTF.

CDR3 region: CASTGEVRDSNQPQHF. For the CDR3, the DNA is TGTGCCAGCACGGGGGAGGTCAGAGATAGCAATCAGCCCCAGCATTTT. The chain couples TRBV28 to TRBJ1-5; D might be TRBD1 (5 bases). CDR1 MDHEN and CDR2 SYDVKM come from the germline V gene. CDR3 length: 16 residues. Trimming stripped 7 bases from V and 0 bases from J, with 16 bases between. The full variable domain, completed using reference TRBV28 and TRBJ1-5, is DVKVTQSSRYLVKRTGEKVFLECVQDMDHENMFWYRQDPGLGLRLIYFSYDVKMKEKGDIPEGYSVSREKKERFSLILESASTNQTSMYLCASTGEVRDSNQPQHFGDGTRLSIL.

Only a few counts were recorded for this clone. This same CDR3 is encoded by further DNA sequences in the sample. The gene calls are TRBV9 and TRBJ2-4; 9 bases are shared with TRBD1. Germline V gene sequence: CDR1 SGDLS, CDR2 YYNGEE. CDR3 length: 14 amino acids. V lost 8 bases, J lost 4 bases, and 7 bases stayed unmatched. CDR3 sequence reads: CASSPGTGKNIQYF. CDR3 coding DNA: TGTGCCAGTAGCCCCGGGACAGGGAAAAACATTCAGTACTTC. The variable domain in full, with the rest retrieved from reference TRBV9 and TRBJ2-4, is DSGVTQTPKHLITATGQRVTLRCSPRSGDLSVYWYQQSLDQGLQFLIQYYNGEERAKGNILERFSAQQFPDLHSELNLSSLELGDSALYFCASSPGTGKNIQYFGAGTRLSVL.

The chain carries TRBV27 and TRBJ1-4, with a tentative D call TRBD1 (5 bases). The germline gives CDR1 MNHEY, CDR2 SMNVEV (reference sequence). The CDR3 contains 15 residues. Trimming took off 2 bases at V and 4 bases at J, with 11 bases between the two ends. CDR3: CASSLMYDSNEKLFF. As DNA, the CDR3 is TGTGCCAGCAGTTTAATGTACGACAGTAATGAAAAACTGTTTTTT.

The CDR3 reads CASSYQGTTEAFF. CDR3 DNA sequence: TGTGCCAGCAGTTACCAGGGGACGACTGAAGCTTTCTTT. The V gene is TRBV6-2 or TRBV6-3, the J gene TRBJ1-1, with D maybe TRBD1 (6 bases). Germline CDR1 reads MNHEY; CDR2 reads SVGEGT. The germline V and J ends were trimmed by 2 bases and 5 bases, with 9 bases remaining between them. This CDR3 is built from 13 residues.

The chain recombines TRBV15 with TRBJ1-6, with D unclear. The CDR3 consists of 13 residues. CDR1 LNHNV and CDR2 YYDKDF come from the germline V gene (reference sequence). The V end was cut by 0 bases, the J end by 13 bases, with 10 bases between. CDR3 protein: CATSRDSPEPLHF. The CDR3 nucleotides read TGTGCCACCAGCAGAGATTCACCCGAGCCCCTCCACTTT.

Note on this clone: Germline is not matched at one junction end, which may reflect a read error. The chain uses TRBV7-7 and TRBJ2-2; no reliable D call. The CDR3 has 15 amino acids. CDR1 is SSHAT and CDR2 is FNYEAQ in the germline V gene (reference sequence). CDR3 loop: CASSPHRGYTGELFF. CDR3 coding DNA: TGTGCTAGCAGCCCCCATCGAGGATATACCGGGGAGCTGTTTTTT.

This clone was counted only a few times. The gene calls are TRBV15 and TRBJ2-5; D is perhaps TRBD1 (5 bases). Per the germline V gene, CDR1 is LNHNV and CDR2 is YYDKDF (reference sequence). V shed 0 bases and J shed 2 bases, with 10 bases lying between them. The CDR3 is 15 amino acids. This CDR3 is CATSRDRGRQETQYF. The DNA for the CDR3 is TGTGCCACCAGCAGAGATAGGGGAAGACAAGAGACCCAGTACTTC.

This clone occurred a few times. The same CDR3 can be traced to other DNA sequences in this sample. The chain carries TRBV7-2 and TRBJ1-6; weak D call: TRBD1 (6 bases). Trimming took off 1 base at V and 7 bases at J, with 11 bases between the two ends. CDR3 size: 15 residues. Germline CDR1 SGHTA, CDR2 FQGNSA. The CDR3 spells CASSLVPGTNSPLHF. CDR3 coding DNA: TGTGCCAGCAGCTTAGTCCCAGGGACAAATTCACCCCTCCACTTT.

This clone was observed a single time. The rearrangement uses TRBV19 and TRBJ1-5; D is possibly TRBD1 (6 bases). V was clipped by 6 bases and J by 0 bases, with 12 bases between them. Per the germline V gene, CDR1 is LNHDA and CDR2 is SQIVND (reference sequence). This CDR3 has 15 residues. This CDR3 is CASSPTGISNQPQHF. The CDR3 nucleotides read TGTGCCAGTAGCCCGACAGGAATTAGCAATCAGCCCCAGCATTTT.

This chain joins TRBV28 and TRBJ1-2; TRBD1 matches at 10 bases. The J segment lost 8 bases and the V segment lost 6 bases, leaving 9 bases of the junction unmatched. From germline, CDR1 is MDHEN and CDR2 SYDVKM. This CDR3 has 14 residues. CDR3 loop: CASRPTQTGGGYTF. The CDR3 DNA sequence: TGTGCCAGCAGACCCACCCAGACAGGGGGCGGCTACACCTTC.

The sample holds one count of this clone. The chain recombines TRBV28 with TRBJ1-5, with 8 bases fitting TRBD1. The ends lost 3 bases at V and 2 bases at J; junction bases unmatched: 0. The CDR3 has 14 residues. CDR1 is MDHEN and CDR2 is SYDVKM in the germline V gene. The CDR3 nucleotides are TGTGCCAGCAGTTTGGACAGGGGCAATCAGCCCCAGCATTTT. Its protein is CASSLDRGNQPQHF.

V gene TRBV19 combines with J gene TRBJ2-1; TRBD2 is a possible D gene (5 bases). CDR1 is LNHDA, CDR2 SQIVND, per germline (reference sequence). The CDR3 has 19 amino acids. Trimming left V 5 bases short and J 9 bases short, with 32 bases between. CDR3 sequence: CASSPPGYGGDFHAGEQFF. The DNA for the CDR3 is TGTGCCAGTAGTCCCCCCGGGTACGGAGGAGATTTTCACGCTGGTGAGCAGTTCTTC. Based on the CDR3 plus reference TRBV19 and TRBJ2-1, the full variable domain is DGGITQSPKYLFRKEGQNVTLSCEQNLNHDAMYWYRQDPGQGLRLIYYSQIVNDFQKGDIAEGYSVSREKKESFPLTVTSAQKNPTAFYLCASSPPGYGGDFHAGEQFFGPGTRLTVL.

This clone has just one count. The rearrangement uses TRBV6-6 and TRBJ1-5, with 12 bases lining up with TRBD1. After removal of 7 bases from V and 7 bases from J, the junction contained 11 bases not matched to a gene. The CDR3 extends over 16 amino acids. The germline V gene has CDR1 MNHNY and CDR2 SVGAGI (reference sequence). CDR3 nucleotide sequence: TGTGCCAGCACCCCTCTGGGACAGGGGGCAAGGCAGCCCCAGCATTTT. Translated, it gives CASTPLGQGARQPQHF.

The genes are TRBV24-1 and TRBJ2-2; D perhaps matches TRBD1 (6 bases). The V gene lost 2 bases and the J gene lost 3 bases, with 6 bases spanning the gap. Germline V gene sequence: CDR1 KGHDR, CDR2 SFDVKD. CDR3 length equals 14 residues. CDR3 coding DNA: TGTGCCACCAGTGATTACAGGGACACCGGGGAGCTGTTTTTT. This codes for CATSDYRDTGELFF.

This sequence joins TRBV9 and TRBJ2-7; D gene ambiguous. The CDR3 contains 14 residues. The germline V and J ends were trimmed by 1 base and 3 bases, with 11 bases remaining between them. Germline values: CDR1 SGDLS, CDR2 YYNGEE. The DNA for the CDR3 is TGTGCCAGCAGCGTATCGAGCCTGATCTACGAGCAGTACTTC. The encoded protein is CASSVSSLIYEQYF.

This chain joins TRBV18 and TRBJ2-3; 10 nucleotides line up with TRBD1. V lost 6 bases to trimming and J lost 4 bases; unmatched junction nucleotides: 13. CDR3 length: 17 residues. CDR1 is KGHSH and CDR2 is LQKENI in the germline V gene. The CDR3 here is CASSPILGTGAADTQYF. The CDR3 coding sequence is TGTGCCAGCTCTCCGATCTTGGGGACAGGGGCCGCAGATACGCAGTATTTT.